The rows below give T cell receptor beta chains drawn from one sample of a study of T cell changes during pregnancy in multiple sclerosis. The data were produced by immunoSEQ multiplex PCR, yet TCRdb's version contains in-frame clones alone and is incomplete. Among tens of thousands of clones listed, about 91% were seen once. The specimen was peripheral blood, collected after pregnancy. Source of these receptors: a female donor with multiple sclerosis, enrolled in a pregnancy study. CDR3s include the opening cysteine and the closing phenylalanine or tryptophan. A D gene is named only where the DNA matches it firmly. Clone size is shown for a subset of rows, as once, few, many or a class of expanded clone.

cdr3_nt,cdr3_aa,v_call,j_call,d_call,clone_size
TGTGCCAGCGCTGGCCCTAGCGGGAAAGGAAAGGAGCTGTTTTTT,CASAGPSGKGKELFF,TRBV2,TRBJ2-2,TRBD2,NA
TGTGCCAGCAGCACCGCCCAGGGCTGGGAAAATCAGCCCCAGCATTTT,CASSTAQGWENQPQHF,TRBV2,TRBJ1-5,NA,NA
TGTGCCAGTATTAAAGGGGTCACTGAAGCTTTCTTT,CASIKGVTEAFF,TRBV19,TRBJ1-1,NA,NA
TGTGCTAGTGGTTTGGCCACAGCCGAAGAGACCCAGTACTTC,CASGLATAEETQYF,TRBV12-5,TRBJ2-5,NA,NA
TGTGCCTGGACGAGCGGGAGGGCCGGGAAAGCGTTCTTC,CAWTSGRAGKAFF,TRBV30,TRBJ2-1,TRBD2,NA
TGTGCCAGCAGCCAAGGAGCCCGGCAGGGTGTCGACAATGAGCAGTTCTTC,CASSQGARQGVDNEQFF,TRBV4-2,TRBJ2-1,NA,NA
TGTGCCAGCAGTTACGGGGACTCAGGCTACACCTTC,CASSYGDSGYTF,TRBV6-6,TRBJ1-2,NA,once
TGTGCCAGCAGTTCGGGGACAGGCAGGAACACTGAAGCTTTCTTT,CASSSGTGRNTEAFF,TRBV27,TRBJ1-1,TRBD1,NA
TGTGCCAGCAGCTTAGACAGGGGGCTGAATGAGCAGTTCTTC,CASSLDRGLNEQFF,TRBV7-9,TRBJ2-1,TRBD1,once
TGTGCCAGTAGTATAGCCCCCGTGGCGGGATGGTCGTTGCAGTACTTC,CASSIAPVAGWSLQYF,TRBV19,TRBJ2-7,NA,NA
TGTGCCAGCAGTTACTCGAAGGACAGGGGCTACGAGCAGTACTTC,CASSYSKDRGYEQYF,TRBV6-5,TRBJ2-7,TRBD1,NA
TGTGCCAGCAGCTTAAACTTCGGGGCTAGCGGGACGAATGAGCAGTTCTTC,CASSLNFGASGTNEQFF,TRBV7-3,TRBJ2-1,TRBD2,NA
TGTGCCAGCAGTGAGCGTAGGGACAGGGGGAGAGCTGAAGCTTTCTTT,CASSERRDRGRAEAFF,TRBV25-1,TRBJ1-1,TRBD1,NA
TGTGCCAGCAGTGTGAGCGAGACGGCGAACACCGGGGAGCTGTTTTTT,CASSVSETANTGELFF,TRBV6-1,TRBJ2-2,NA,NA
TGTGCCACCCGGGACAGGGAGGAGACCCAGTACTTC,CATRDREETQYF,TRBV19,TRBJ2-5,TRBD1,NA
TGCGCCAGCATGATCAGGGGTTTTTACGGAGAGACCCAGTACTTC,CASMIRGFYGETQYF,TRBV5-1,TRBJ2-5,NA,NA
TGTGCCAGTAGAAACTCGGACAGGGGTCCTTATGGCTACACCTTC,CASRNSDRGPYGYTF,TRBV19,TRBJ1-2,TRBD1,NA